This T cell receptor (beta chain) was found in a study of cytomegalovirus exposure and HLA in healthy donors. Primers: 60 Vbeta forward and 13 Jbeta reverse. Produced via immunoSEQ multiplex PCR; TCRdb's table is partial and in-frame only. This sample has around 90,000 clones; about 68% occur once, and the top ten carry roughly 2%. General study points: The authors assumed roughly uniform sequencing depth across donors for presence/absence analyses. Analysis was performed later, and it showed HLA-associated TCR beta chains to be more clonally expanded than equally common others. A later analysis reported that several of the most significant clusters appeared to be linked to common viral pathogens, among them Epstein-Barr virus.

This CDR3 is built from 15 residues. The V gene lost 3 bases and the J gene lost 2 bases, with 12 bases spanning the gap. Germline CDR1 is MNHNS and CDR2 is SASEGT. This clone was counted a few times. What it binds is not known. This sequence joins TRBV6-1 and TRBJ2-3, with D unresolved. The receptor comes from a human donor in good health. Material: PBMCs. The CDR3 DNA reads TGTGCCAGCAGTGATCAGGCAATCCTCACAGATACGCAGTATTTT. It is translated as CASSDQAILTDTQYF.